The rows below give T cell receptor beta chains drawn from one sample of a study of T cells in Graves' hyperthyroidism and ophthalmopathy. Using its own MiXCR run on the multiplex PCR reads, TCRdb lists one record per CDR3 protein. The repertoire holds 300,000 to 400,000 distinct CDR3 sequences, with under 25% as singletons. The sequenced sample consisted of blood. The receptors stem from a woman aged 45-60 years with Graves' hyperthyroidism. CDR3s include the opening cysteine and the closing phenylalanine or tryptophan. A D gene is named only where the DNA matches it firmly. A clone size is listed for some rows: how often the clone was seen (once, few, many), or a class if it is expanded.

clone_size: few
d_call: .
cdr3_length: 15
j_call: TRBJ1-1
v_call: TRBV4-1
cdr3_aa: CASSQELGVRSEAFF
cdr3_nt: TGCGCCAGCAGCCAAGAACTGGGGGTTCGGAGTGAAGCTTTCTTT

clone_size: many
d_call: .
cdr3_length: 14
j_call: TRBJ1-2
v_call: TRBV20-1
cdr3_aa: CSASLGQANYGYTF
cdr3_nt: TGCAGTGCTAGCTTGGGGCAGGCAAACTATGGCTACACCTTC

clone_size: .
d_call: .
cdr3_length: 12
j_call: TRBJ1-1
v_call: TRBV3-1
cdr3_aa: CASSQDGNRAFF
cdr3_nt: TGTGCCAGCAGCCAAGATGGCAATCGAGCTTTCTTT

clone_size: many
d_call: .
cdr3_length: 14
j_call: TRBJ1-4
v_call: TRBV20-1
cdr3_aa: CSARGKGRPEKLFF
cdr3_nt: TGCAGTGCTAGAGGAAAGGGCCGCCCTGAAAAACTGTTTTTT

clone_size: many
d_call: .
cdr3_length: 13
j_call: TRBJ2-7
v_call: TRBV3-1
cdr3_aa: CASSQAKGSAQYF
cdr3_nt: TGTGCCAGCAGCCAAGCGAAGGGTTCTGCGCAGTACTTC

clone_size: many
d_call: TRBD2
cdr3_length: 15
j_call: TRBJ2-1
v_call: TRBV18
cdr3_aa: CASSPTSGAYNEQFF
cdr3_nt: TGTGCCAGCTCACCGACTAGCGGGGCCTACAATGAGCAGTTCTTC

clone_size: .
d_call: .
cdr3_length: 15
j_call: TRBJ2-3
v_call: TRBV20-1
cdr3_aa: CSASLAGPYTDTQYF
cdr3_nt: TGCAGTGCTAGTCTCGCGGGACCTTACACAGATACGCAGTATTTT

clone_size: many
d_call: .
cdr3_length: 15
j_call: TRBJ2-3
v_call: TRBV7-8
cdr3_aa: CASSLEGVRTDTQYF
cdr3_nt: TGTGCCAGCAGCTTAGAAGGGGTTCGCACAGATACGCAGTATTTT

clone_size: .
d_call: TRBD2
cdr3_length: 18
j_call: TRBJ2-7
v_call: TRBV5-1
cdr3_aa: CASSFGLAGGPGSYEQYF
cdr3_nt: TGCGCCAGCAGCTTCGGACTAGCGGGGGGGCCGGGCTCCTACGAGCAGTACTTC

clone_size: many
d_call: TRBD2
cdr3_length: 16
j_call: TRBJ2-3
v_call: TRBV9
cdr3_aa: CASSPTLAGDTDTQYF
cdr3_nt: TGTGCCAGCAGCCCGACACTAGCGGGGGACACAGATACGCAGTATTTT

clone_size: few
d_call: TRBD2
cdr3_length: 17
j_call: TRBJ2-6
v_call: TRBV20-1
cdr3_aa: CSARDLLAGAGANVLTF
cdr3_nt: TGCAGTGCTAGAGACCTACTAGCGGGGGCTGGGGCCAACGTCCTGACTTTC

clone_size: many
d_call: TRBD1
cdr3_length: 13
j_call: TRBJ1-2
v_call: TRBV7-9
cdr3_aa: CASSPSGGDGYTF
cdr3_nt: TGTGCCAGCAGCCCATCAGGGGGCGACGGCTACACCTTC

clone_size: many
d_call: .
cdr3_length: 19
j_call: TRBJ2-3
v_call: TRBV5-1
cdr3_aa: CASSLADPFGRVITDTQYF
cdr3_nt: TGCGCCAGCAGCTTGGCCGATCCTTTTGGACGCGTTATCACAGATACGCAGTATTTT

clone_size: many
d_call: TRBD1
cdr3_length: 16
j_call: TRBJ1-1
v_call: TRBV5-5
cdr3_aa: CASSLRTGRLNTEAFF
cdr3_nt: TGTGCCAGCAGCCTTCGGACAGGGCGATTGAACACTGAAGCTTTCTTT

clone_size: many
d_call: TRBD2
cdr3_length: 16
j_call: TRBJ2-7
v_call: TRBV19
cdr3_aa: CASSALAGEKGYEQYF
cdr3_nt: TGTGCCAGTTCTGCTCTAGCGGGAGAAAAAGGGTACGAGCAGTACTTC

clone_size: many
d_call: .
cdr3_length: 13
j_call: TRBJ1-4
v_call: TRBV2
cdr3_aa: CASSGTTYEKLFF
cdr3_nt: TGTGCCAGCAGCGGGACAACATATGAAAAACTGTTTTTT

clone_size: many
d_call: .
cdr3_length: 15
j_call: TRBJ1-6
v_call: TRBV20-1
cdr3_aa: CSAPRGASYNSPLHF
cdr3_nt: TGCAGTGCCCCAAGGGGGGCCTCCTATAATTCACCCCTCCACTTT

clone_size: many
d_call: TRBD1
cdr3_length: 16
j_call: TRBJ1-1
v_call: TRBV6-1
cdr3_aa: CASSPQGAGYHTEAFF
cdr3_nt: TGTGCCAGCAGCCCACAGGGGGCAGGTTATCACACTGAAGCTTTCTTT

clone_size: many
d_call: .
cdr3_length: 14
j_call: TRBJ1-2
v_call: TRBV2
cdr3_aa: CASSDRAANYGYTF
cdr3_nt: TGTGCCAGCAGTGACAGGGCAGCTAACTATGGCTACACCTTC

clone_size: many
d_call: TRBD2
cdr3_length: 17
j_call: TRBJ2-5
v_call: TRBV5-1
cdr3_aa: CASSRSPTSGPRETQYF
cdr3_nt: TGCGCCAGCAGCCGATCCCCGACTAGCGGCCCGAGAGAGACCCAGTACTTC

clone_size: .
d_call: .
cdr3_length: 14
j_call: TRBJ2-5
v_call: TRBV24-1
cdr3_aa: CATSDSLAFETQYF
cdr3_nt: TGTGCCACCAGTGACTCACTAGCTTTTGAGACCCAGTACTTC

clone_size: many
d_call: .
cdr3_length: 14
j_call: TRBJ2-3
v_call: TRBV11-3
cdr3_aa: CASGRTTGTDTQYF
cdr3_nt: TGTGCCAGCGGGCGGACTACCGGCACAGATACGCAGTATTTT

clone_size: .
d_call: TRBD2
cdr3_length: 16
j_call: TRBJ2-2
v_call: TRBV11-3
cdr3_aa: CASSTQRTSSTGELFF
cdr3_nt: TGTGCCAGCAGCACCCAACGGACTAGTAGCACCGGGGAGCTGTTTTTT

clone_size: many
d_call: .
cdr3_length: 15
j_call: TRBJ2-3
v_call: TRBV6-1
cdr3_aa: CASSSAKGKDDTQYF
cdr3_nt: TGTGCCAGCAGTTCCGCAAAGGGAAAGGACGATACGCAGTATTTT

clone_size: few
d_call: .
cdr3_length: 14
j_call: TRBJ2-6
v_call: TRBV7-8
cdr3_aa: CASSFNRELAVLTF
cdr3_nt: TGTGCCAGCAGCTTTAACAGGGAACTGGCCGTCCTGACTTTC

clone_size: .
d_call: .
cdr3_length: 15
j_call: TRBJ1-1
v_call: TRBV12-3/TRBV12-4
cdr3_aa: CASSLGRTVNTEAFF
cdr3_nt: TGTGCCAGCAGTTTAGGTCGGACGGTGAACACTGAAGCTTTCTTT

clone_size: .
d_call: .
cdr3_length: 12
j_call: TRBJ1-1
v_call: TRBV28
cdr3_aa: CASSFEFTEAFF
cdr3_nt: TGTGCCAGCAGTTTTGAATTCACTGAAGCTTTCTTT

clone_size: few
d_call: TRBD1
cdr3_length: 15
j_call: TRBJ1-2
v_call: TRBV6-1
cdr3_aa: CASSPSGTALYGYTF
cdr3_nt: TGTGCCAGCAGTCCGTCCGGGACAGCTCTCTATGGCTACACCTTC

clone_size: .
d_call: .
cdr3_length: 13
j_call: TRBJ1-1
v_call: TRBV12-3/TRBV12-4
cdr3_aa: CASRITENTEAFF
cdr3_nt: TGTGCCAGCAGAATTACAGAGAACACTGAAGCTTTCTTT

clone_size: many
d_call: TRBD1
cdr3_length: 16
j_call: TRBJ1-1
v_call: TRBV4-1
cdr3_aa: CASSQGRGQRNTEAFF
cdr3_nt: TGCGCCAGCAGCCAAGGCAGGGGGCAGAGGAACACTGAAGCTTTCTTT

clone_size: .
d_call: .
cdr3_length: 14
j_call: TRBJ1-1
v_call: TRBV11-2
cdr3_aa: CASSFEYQGTEAFF
cdr3_nt: TGTGCCAGCAGCTTCGAATACCAGGGGACTGAAGCTTTCTTT

clone_size: many
d_call: TRBD2
cdr3_length: 14
j_call: TRBJ2-4
v_call: TRBV20-1
cdr3_aa: CSASYAGGPNIQYF
cdr3_nt: TGCAGTGCTAGTTACGCGGGAGGGCCGAACATTCAGTACTTC

clone_size: many
d_call: .
cdr3_length: 13
j_call: TRBJ1-2
v_call: TRBV6-5
cdr3_aa: CASSYGGNYGYTF
cdr3_nt: TGTGCCAGCAGTTACGGTGGGAACTATGGCTACACCTTC

clone_size: many
d_call: TRBD2
cdr3_length: 18
j_call: TRBJ2-1
v_call: TRBV5-1
cdr3_aa: CATEPGLKALRSYNEQFF
cdr3_nt: TGCGCCACCGAACCGGGACTAAAGGCCCTTAGATCCTACAATGAGCAGTTCTTC

clone_size: .
d_call: .
cdr3_length: 15
j_call: TRBJ1-3
v_call: TRBV4-2
cdr3_aa: CASSQEKVSGNTIYF
cdr3_nt: TGTGCCAGCAGCCAAGAGAAAGTCTCTGGAAACACCATATATTTT

clone_size: .
d_call: TRBD2
cdr3_length: 14
j_call: TRBJ2-3
v_call: TRBV30
cdr3_aa: CAWRSSGGRGGQYF
cdr3_nt: TGTGCCTGGAGGTCTAGCGGGGGCCGGGGGGGGCAGTATTTT

clone_size: many
d_call: TRBD2
cdr3_length: 17
j_call: TRBJ2-5
v_call: TRBV3-1
cdr3_aa: CASSLRTSGRGRETQYF
cdr3_nt: TGTGCCAGCAGCCTCCGGACTAGCGGGAGAGGGCGAGAGACCCAGTACTTC

clone_size: many
d_call: .
cdr3_length: 14
j_call: TRBJ1-6
v_call: TRBV28
cdr3_aa: CASSFGGYNSPLHF
cdr3_nt: TGTGCCAGCAGTTTTGGAGGGTATAATTCACCCCTCCACTTT

clone_size: many
d_call: .
cdr3_length: 15
j_call: TRBJ1-1
v_call: TRBV7-3
cdr3_aa: CASSPEGGQSTEAFF
cdr3_nt: TGTGCCAGCAGCCCCGAGGGGGGGCAGAGCACTGAAGCTTTCTTT

clone_size: many
d_call: .
cdr3_length: 10
j_call: TRBJ1-1
v_call: TRBV20-1
cdr3_aa: CSAYRNEAFF
cdr3_nt: TGCAGTGCGTACCGTAATGAAGCTTTCTTT

clone_size: few
d_call: TRBD2
cdr3_length: 19
j_call: TRBJ2-2
v_call: TRBV4-2
cdr3_aa: CASSHHPGLAGEVSGELFF
cdr3_nt: TGTGCCAGCAGCCACCACCCGGGACTAGCGGGAGAGGTTTCCGGGGAGCTGTTTTTT

clone_size: .
d_call: .
cdr3_length: 13
j_call: TRBJ2-1
v_call: TRBV5-1
cdr3_aa: CASSLAFDNEQFF
cdr3_nt: TGCGCCAGCAGCTTGGCGTTTGACAATGAGCAGTTCTTC

clone_size: many
d_call: .
cdr3_length: 13
j_call: TRBJ1-1
v_call: TRBV6-1
cdr3_aa: CASRVNLDSEAFF
cdr3_nt: TGTGCCAGCCGCGTGAATTTAGACTCCGAAGCTTTCTTT

clone_size: many
d_call: .
cdr3_length: 14
j_call: TRBJ2-1
v_call: TRBV3-1
cdr3_aa: CASSPDGFRDEQFF
cdr3_nt: TGTGCCAGCAGCCCGGACGGGTTCCGGGATGAGCAGTTCTTC

clone_size: .
d_call: TRBD2
cdr3_length: 14
j_call: TRBJ2-3
v_call: TRBV7-7
cdr3_aa: CASSLGGGAGTQYF
cdr3_nt: TGTGCTAGCAGCTTGGGCGGGGGGGCAGGTACGCAGTATTTT

clone_size: .
d_call: TRBD2
cdr3_length: 16
j_call: TRBJ2-3
v_call: TRBV7-2
cdr3_aa: CASSRTSGSYTDTQYF
cdr3_nt: TGTGCCAGCAGCCGGACTAGCGGGAGCTACACAGATACGCAGTATTTT

clone_size: many
d_call: TRBD2
cdr3_length: 20
j_call: TRBJ2-7
v_call: TRBV28
cdr3_aa: CASGCLQGTSGLCDSYEQYF
cdr3_nt: TGTGCCAGCGGATGCCTACAAGGGACTAGCGGGCTATGCGACTCCTACGAGCAGTACTTC